The 5 T cell receptor beta chains presented below share a single source sample, sequenced in a study of blood T cell repertoires in COVID-19. Produced via immunoSEQ multiplex PCR; TCRdb's table is partial and in-frame only. Among roughly 230,000 clones listed, more than 75% were seen once. Sequencing input: peripheral blood. The receptors shown here come from a man aged 40-50 years with acute or convalescent COVID-19.

This clone occurred once. The chain has TRBV30 and TRBJ1-6; D is perhaps TRBD1 (5 bases). V lost 1 base and J lost 10, with 14 bases in between. This CDR3 is 14 amino acids long. Germline V gives CDR1 GTSNPN, CDR2 SVGIG (reference sequence). CDR3 bases: TGTGCCTGGAGTGAGGGCAGGGTAAACTCACCCCTCCACTTT. As protein: CAWSEGRVNSPLHF.

This clone occurred once. The rearrangement joins TRBV5-4 to TRBJ2-5, with D possibly TRBD1 on 5 matching bases. The germline V gene encodes CDR1 SGHNT and CDR2 YYREEE (reference sequence). Trimming stripped 5 bases from V and 10 bases from J, with 18 bases between. CDR3 length equals 13 residues. The CDR3 DNA sequence: TGTGCCAGCAGTTGGGGCCCCTCTGTAGGCCAGTACTTC. It is translated as CASSWGPSVGQYF.

This chain links TRBV7-6 with TRBJ1-6, with TRBD1 identical over 11 bases. J was trimmed by 7 bases and V by 5 bases; bases with no gene match: 4. The CDR3 spans 15 residues. CDR1 is SGHVS and CDR2 is FNYEAQ in the germline V gene. CDR3 coding DNA: TGTGCCAGCAGCCCAAGGACAGGGGGCAATTCACCCCTCCACTTT. Its translation is CASSPRTGGNSPLHF.

This clone has just a few counts. This chain joins TRBV2 and TRBJ1-1; D is possibly TRBD1 (5 bases). Trimming removed 10 bases from V and 0 bases from J, with 12 bases in between. Germline-derived CDR1 and CDR2 are SNHLY and FYNNEI. This CDR3 comprises 13 residues. The CDR3 DNA is TGTGCCACCATGACAGATATGAACACTGAAGCTTTCTTT. Its translation: CATMTDMNTEAFF.

This chain connects TRBV12-3 or TRBV12-4 to TRBJ1-1; 7 bases match TRBD1. The CDR3 has 12 residues. The J segment lost 7 bases and the V segment lost 1 base, leaving 0 bases of the junction unmatched. The chain's CDR3 is CASSLDRGEAFF. CDR3 DNA sequence: TGTGCCAGCAGTTTAGACAGGGGTGAAGCTTTCTTT.